This TCR beta chain was captured in a study of T-cell reconstitution after alpha-beta-depleted transplantation in children. This sample's TCRbeta library carried unique molecular identifier barcodes. TCRdb analysed the PCR reads with MiXCR anew, one entry per CDR3 protein. The table shows 150,000 to 200,000 distinct CDR3 sequences, with about 6.4% occurring only once. This CDR3 has 17 residues. CDR1 and CDR2 from the germline V gene are LGHNA and YSLEER. Trimming took 0 bases from V and 9 from J, leaving 21 bases between them. This rearrangement joins TRBV4-3 to TRBJ2-1, with D maybe TRBD2 (6 bases). The sequence derives from a human donor who donated a stem cell graft to a child with Wiskott-Aldrich syndrome. The material was PBMCs from the stem cell graft donor, obtained from the stem cell graft. CDR3 protein: CASSQDPAGGIRGEQFF. In nucleotides, the CDR3 is TGCGCCAGCAGCCAAGATCCTGCCGGCGGGATACGGGGTGAGCAGTTCTTC.